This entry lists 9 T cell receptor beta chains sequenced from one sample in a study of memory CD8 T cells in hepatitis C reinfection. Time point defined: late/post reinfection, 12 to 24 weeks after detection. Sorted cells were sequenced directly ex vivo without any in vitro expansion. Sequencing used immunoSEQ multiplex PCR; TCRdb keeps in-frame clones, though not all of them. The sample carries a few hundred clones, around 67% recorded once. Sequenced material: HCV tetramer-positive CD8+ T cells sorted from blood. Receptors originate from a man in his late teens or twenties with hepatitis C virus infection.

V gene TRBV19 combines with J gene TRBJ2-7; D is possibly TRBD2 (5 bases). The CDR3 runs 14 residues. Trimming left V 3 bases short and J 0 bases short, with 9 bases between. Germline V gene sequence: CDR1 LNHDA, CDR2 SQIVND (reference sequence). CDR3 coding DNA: TGTGCCAGTAGTATCGGGGATTACTCCTACGAGCAGTACTTC. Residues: CASSIGDYSYEQYF.

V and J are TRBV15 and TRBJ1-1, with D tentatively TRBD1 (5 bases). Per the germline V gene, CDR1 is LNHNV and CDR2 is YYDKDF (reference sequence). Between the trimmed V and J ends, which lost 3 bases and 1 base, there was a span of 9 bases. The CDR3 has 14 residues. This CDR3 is CATSSLGPNTEAFF. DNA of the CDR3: TGTGCCACCAGCAGCTTGGGGCCGAACACTGAAGCTTTCTTT.

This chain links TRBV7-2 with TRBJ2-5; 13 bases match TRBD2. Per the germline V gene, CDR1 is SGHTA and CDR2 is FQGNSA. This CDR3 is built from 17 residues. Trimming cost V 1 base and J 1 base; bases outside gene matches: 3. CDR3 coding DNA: TGTGCCAGCAGCTTAGTGACTAGCGGGGGGTTCCAAGAGACCCAGTACTTC. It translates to CASSLVTSGGFQETQYF.

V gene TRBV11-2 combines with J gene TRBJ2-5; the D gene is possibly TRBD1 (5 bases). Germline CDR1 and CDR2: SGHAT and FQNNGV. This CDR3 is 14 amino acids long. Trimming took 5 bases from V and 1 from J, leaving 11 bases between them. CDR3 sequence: CASSHGQLQETQYF. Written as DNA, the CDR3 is TGTGCCAGCAGCCACGGACAACTCCAAGAGACCCAGTACTTC.

CDR3 protein: CASSLGSGTEAFF. CDR3 bases: TGTGCCAGCAGCTTGGGGTCGGGGACTGAAGCTTTCTTT. The V and J genes are TRBV5-4 and TRBJ1-1; D is uncertain. Germline CDR1 is SGHNT and CDR2 is YYREEE (reference sequence). This CDR3 is built from 13 residues. Deletions cut 0 bases from V and 5 bases from J, with 8 bases between.

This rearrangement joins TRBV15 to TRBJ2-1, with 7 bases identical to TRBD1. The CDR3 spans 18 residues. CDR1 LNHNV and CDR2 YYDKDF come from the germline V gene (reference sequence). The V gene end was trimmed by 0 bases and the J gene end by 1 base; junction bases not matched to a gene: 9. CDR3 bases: TGTGCCACCAGCAGAGATACCACAGGGGACCCTTCCTACAATGAGCAGTTCTTC. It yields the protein CATSRDTTGDPSYNEQFF.

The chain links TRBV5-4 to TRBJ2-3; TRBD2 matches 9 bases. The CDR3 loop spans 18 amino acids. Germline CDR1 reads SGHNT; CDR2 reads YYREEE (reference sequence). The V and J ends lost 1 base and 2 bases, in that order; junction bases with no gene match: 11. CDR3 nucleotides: TGTGCCAGCAGCTTGTGGGTCGGTAGCGGGGGATACACAGATACGCAGTATTTT. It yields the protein CASSLWVGSGGYTDTQYF. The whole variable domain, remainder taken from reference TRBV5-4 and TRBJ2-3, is ETGVTQSPTHLIKTRGQQVTLRCSSQSGHNTVSWYQQALGQGPQFIFQYYREEENGRGNFPPRFSGLQFPNYSSELNVNALELDDSALYLCASSLWVGSGGYTDTQYFGPGTRLTVL.

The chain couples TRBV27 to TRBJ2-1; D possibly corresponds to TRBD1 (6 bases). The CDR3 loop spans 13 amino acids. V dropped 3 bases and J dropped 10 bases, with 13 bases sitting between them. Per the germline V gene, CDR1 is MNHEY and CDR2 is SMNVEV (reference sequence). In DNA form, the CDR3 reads TGTGCCAGCAGTTTCACACAGGGCTGGGAGCAGTTCTTC. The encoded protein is CASSFTQGWEQFF.

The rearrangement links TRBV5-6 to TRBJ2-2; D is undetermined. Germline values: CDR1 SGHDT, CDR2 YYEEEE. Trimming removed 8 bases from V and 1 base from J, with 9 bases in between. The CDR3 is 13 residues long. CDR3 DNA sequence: TGTGCCAGTAGAAGAGGGAACACCGGGGAGCTGTTTTTT. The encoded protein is CASRRGNTGELFF.